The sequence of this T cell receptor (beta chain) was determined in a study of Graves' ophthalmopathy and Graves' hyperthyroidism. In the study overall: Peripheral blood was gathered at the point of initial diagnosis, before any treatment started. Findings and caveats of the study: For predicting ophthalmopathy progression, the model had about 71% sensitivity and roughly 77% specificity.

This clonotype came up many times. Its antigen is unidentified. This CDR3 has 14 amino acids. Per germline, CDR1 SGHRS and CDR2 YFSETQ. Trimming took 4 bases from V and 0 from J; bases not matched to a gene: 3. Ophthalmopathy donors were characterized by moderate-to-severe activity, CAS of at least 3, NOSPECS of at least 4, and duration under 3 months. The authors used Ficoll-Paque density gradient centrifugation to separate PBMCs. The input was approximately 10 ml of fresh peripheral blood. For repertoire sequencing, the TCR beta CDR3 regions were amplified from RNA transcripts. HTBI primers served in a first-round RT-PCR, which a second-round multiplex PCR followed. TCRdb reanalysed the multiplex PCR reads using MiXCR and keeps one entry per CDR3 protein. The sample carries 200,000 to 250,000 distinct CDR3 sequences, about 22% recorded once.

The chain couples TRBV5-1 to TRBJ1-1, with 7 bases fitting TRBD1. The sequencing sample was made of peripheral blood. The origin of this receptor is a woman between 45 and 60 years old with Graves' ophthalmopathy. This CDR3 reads CASSGTAMNTEAFF. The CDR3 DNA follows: TGCGCCAGCAGCGGGACAGCCATGAACACTGAAGCTTTCTTT. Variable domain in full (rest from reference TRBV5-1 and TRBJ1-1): KAGVTQTPRYLIKTRGQQVTLSCSPISGHRSVSWYQQTPGQGLQFLFEYFSETQRNKGNFPGRFSGRQFSNSRSEMNVSTLELGDSALYLCASSGTAMNTEAFFGQGTRLTVV.